This T cell receptor (beta chain) derives from a study of blood T cell repertoires in COVID-19. Study background: The origin of the acute and convalescent COVID-19 samples was the United States, Italy and Spain. From T cells, B-cell-depleted T cells, or PBMCs came the material, which was cDNA or gDNA.

In the authors' methods: Reference gene primer amplification gave nucleated cell count estimates. TCRdb's table, derived via immunoSEQ multiplex PCR, lists solely in-frame clones and lacks some. V and J calls plus clone size are reproduced from that table; the DNA served to infer D and trimming. The table lists 300,000 to 400,000 clones, approximately 83% of them singletons. Participants spanned ages about 18 to 95 years and resided in about 24 US areas. The ends were cut back, 5 bases at V and 8 bases at J, with 12 bases in the middle. Germline V gives CDR1 MNHEY, CDR2 SVGAGI. This CDR3 spans 12 amino acids.

This chain connects TRBV6-5 to TRBJ1-1; D perhaps matches TRBD1 (5 bases). Sequences were obtained from PBMCs or T cells enriched from blood (not recorded which). This receptor was taken from a woman between 40 and 55 years old with acute COVID-19. In DNA, the CDR3 is TGTGCCAGCAGTAGTTCAGGGCGGGAAGCTTTCTTT. This encodes CASSSSGREAFF.